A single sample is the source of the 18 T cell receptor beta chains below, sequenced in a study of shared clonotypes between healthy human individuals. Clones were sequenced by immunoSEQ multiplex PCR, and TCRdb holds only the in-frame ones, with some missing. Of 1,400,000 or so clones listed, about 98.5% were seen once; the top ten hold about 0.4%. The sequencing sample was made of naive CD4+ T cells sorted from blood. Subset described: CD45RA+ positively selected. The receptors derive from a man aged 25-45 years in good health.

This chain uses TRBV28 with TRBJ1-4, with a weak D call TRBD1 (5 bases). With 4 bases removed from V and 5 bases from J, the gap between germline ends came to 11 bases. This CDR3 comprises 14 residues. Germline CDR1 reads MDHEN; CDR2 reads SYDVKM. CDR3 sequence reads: CASSYHTGNEKLFF. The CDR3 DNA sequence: TGTGCCAGCAGTTACCATACAGGAAATGAAAAACTGTTTTTT.

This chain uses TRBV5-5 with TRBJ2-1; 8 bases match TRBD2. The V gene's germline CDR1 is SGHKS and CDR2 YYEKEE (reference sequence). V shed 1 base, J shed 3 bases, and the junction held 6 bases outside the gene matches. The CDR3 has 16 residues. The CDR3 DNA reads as TGTGCCAGCAGCTTGATAGCGGGACTAAACTACAATGAGCAGTTCTTC. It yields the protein CASSLIAGLNYNEQFF. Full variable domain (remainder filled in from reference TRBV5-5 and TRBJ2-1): DAGVTQSPTHLIKTRGQQVTLRCSPISGHKSVSWYQQVLGQGPQFIFQYYEKEERGRGNFPDRFSARQFPNYSSELNVNALLLGDSALYLCASSLIAGLNYNEQFFGPGTRLTVL.

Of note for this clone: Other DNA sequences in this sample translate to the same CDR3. Here the CDR3 DNA reads TGTGCCAGTAGTACGAGCGGGACTACAGATACGCAGTATTTT. Translating gives CASSTSGTTDTQYF. The chain links TRBV19 to TRBJ2-3, with 7 bases aligning to TRBD2. The CDR3 loop spans 14 amino acids. V shed 4 bases, J shed 3 bases, and the junction held 4 bases outside the gene matches. Germline V gives CDR1 LNHDA, CDR2 SQIVND (reference sequence).

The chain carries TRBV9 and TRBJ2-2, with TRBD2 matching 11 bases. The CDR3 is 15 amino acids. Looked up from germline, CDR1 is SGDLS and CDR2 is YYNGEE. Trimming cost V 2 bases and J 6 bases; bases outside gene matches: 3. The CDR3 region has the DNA TGTGCCAGCAGCGTTAGCGGGAGGGTAGCCGGGGAGCTGTTTTTT. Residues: CASSVSGRVAGELFF.

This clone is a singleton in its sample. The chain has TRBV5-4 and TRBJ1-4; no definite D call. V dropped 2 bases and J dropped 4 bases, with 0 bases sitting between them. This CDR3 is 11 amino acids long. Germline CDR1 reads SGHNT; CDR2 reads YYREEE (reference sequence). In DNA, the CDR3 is TGTGCCAGCAGCTTTAATGAAAAACTGTTTTTT. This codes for CASSFNEKLFF.

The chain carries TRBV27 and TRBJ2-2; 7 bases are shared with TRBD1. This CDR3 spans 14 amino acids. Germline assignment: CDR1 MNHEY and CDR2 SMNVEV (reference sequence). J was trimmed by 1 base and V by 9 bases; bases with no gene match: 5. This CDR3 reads CASSGQMNTGELFF. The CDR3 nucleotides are TGTGCCAGTTCGGGACAGATGAACACCGGGGAGCTGTTTTTT.

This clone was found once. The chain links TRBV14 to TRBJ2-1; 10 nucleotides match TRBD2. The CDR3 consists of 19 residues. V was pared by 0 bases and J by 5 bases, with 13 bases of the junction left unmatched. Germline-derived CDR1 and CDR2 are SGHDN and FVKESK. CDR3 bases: TGTGCCAGCAGCCAAGATCGGGGGGTAGCGGGAGGTCTCAACAATGAGCAGTTCTTC. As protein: CASSQDRGVAGGLNNEQFF. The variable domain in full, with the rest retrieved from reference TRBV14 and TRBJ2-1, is EAGVTQFPSHSVIEKGQTVTLRCDPISGHDNLYWYRRVMGKEIKFLLHFVKESKQDESGMPNNRFLAERTGGTYSTLKVQPAELEDSGVYFCASSQDRGVAGGLNNEQFFGPGTRLTVL.

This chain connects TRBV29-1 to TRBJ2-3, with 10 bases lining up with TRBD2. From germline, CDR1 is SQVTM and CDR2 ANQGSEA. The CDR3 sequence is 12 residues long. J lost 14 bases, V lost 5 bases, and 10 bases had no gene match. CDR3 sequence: CSVLVGLAGAYF. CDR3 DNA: TGCAGCGTTTTAGTAGGGCTAGCGGGAGCGTATTTT.

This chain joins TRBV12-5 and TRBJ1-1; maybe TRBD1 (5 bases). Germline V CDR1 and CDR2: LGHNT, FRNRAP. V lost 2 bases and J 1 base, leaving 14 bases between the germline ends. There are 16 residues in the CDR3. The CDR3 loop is CASGLFEGAGNTEAFF. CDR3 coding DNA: TGTGCTAGTGGTTTGTTCGAAGGGGCGGGGAACACTGAAGCTTTCTTT.

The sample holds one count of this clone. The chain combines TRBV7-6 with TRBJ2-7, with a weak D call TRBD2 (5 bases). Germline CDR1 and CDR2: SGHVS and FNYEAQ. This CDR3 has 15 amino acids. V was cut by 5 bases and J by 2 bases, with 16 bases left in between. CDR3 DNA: TGTGCCAGCAGCCTAGGAGGAGCGGTACCCTACGAGCAGTACTTC. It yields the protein CASSLGGAVPYEQYF.

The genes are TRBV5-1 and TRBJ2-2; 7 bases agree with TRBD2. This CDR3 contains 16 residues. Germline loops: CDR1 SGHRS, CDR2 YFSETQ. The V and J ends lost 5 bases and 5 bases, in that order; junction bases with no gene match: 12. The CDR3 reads CASSAYPRRETGELFF. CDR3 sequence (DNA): TGCGCCAGCAGTGCCTACCCGAGGCGGGAGACCGGGGAGCTGTTTTTT.

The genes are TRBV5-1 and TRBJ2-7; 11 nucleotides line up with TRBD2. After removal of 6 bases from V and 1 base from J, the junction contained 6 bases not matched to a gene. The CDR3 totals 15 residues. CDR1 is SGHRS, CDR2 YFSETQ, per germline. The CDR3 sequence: CASNLGTSGSYEQYF. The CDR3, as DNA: TGCGCCAGCAATCTCGGGACTAGCGGATCCTACGAGCAGTACTTC.

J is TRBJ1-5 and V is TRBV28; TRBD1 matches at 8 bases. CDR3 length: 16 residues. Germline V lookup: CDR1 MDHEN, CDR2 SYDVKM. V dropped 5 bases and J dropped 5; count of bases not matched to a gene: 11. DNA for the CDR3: TGTGCCAGCAGTGTGACAGGGGAGGTTGGGCATCAGCCCCAGCATTTT. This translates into CASSVTGEVGHQPQHF.

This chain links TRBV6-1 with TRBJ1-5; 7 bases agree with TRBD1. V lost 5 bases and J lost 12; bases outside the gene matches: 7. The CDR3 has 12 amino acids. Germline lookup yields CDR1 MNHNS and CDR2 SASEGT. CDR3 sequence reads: CASSQGGQSQHF. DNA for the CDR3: TGTGCCAGCAGTCAGGGGGGCCAGAGCCAGCATTTT.

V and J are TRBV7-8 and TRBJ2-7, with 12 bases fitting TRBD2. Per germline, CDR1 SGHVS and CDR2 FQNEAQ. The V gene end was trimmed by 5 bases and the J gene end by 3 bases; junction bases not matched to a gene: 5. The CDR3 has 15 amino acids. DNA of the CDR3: TGTGCCAGCAGCCCGACTAGCGGGAGTTTCTACGAGCAGTACTTC. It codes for CASSPTSGSFYEQYF.

The CDR3 DNA reads as TGTGCCAGCAGCTTAGGACATGTCGAAAAACTGTTTTTT. Its protein is CASSLGHVEKLFF. This chain uses TRBV7-8 with TRBJ1-4; D call uncertain. The CDR3 contains 13 residues. Germline loops: CDR1 SGHVS, CDR2 FQNEAQ. With 1 base removed from V and 8 bases from J, the gap between germline ends came to 8 bases.

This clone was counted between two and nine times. The CDR3 here is CSVRLGSDTQYF. The CDR3 bases are TGCAGCGTCAGGCTGGGCTCAGATACGCAGTATTTT. This rearrangement joins TRBV29-1 to TRBJ2-3; D gene unclear. This CDR3 is 12 amino acids long. Deletions cut 6 bases from V and 4 bases from J, with 11 bases between. Germline assignment: CDR1 SQVTM and CDR2 ANQGSEA.

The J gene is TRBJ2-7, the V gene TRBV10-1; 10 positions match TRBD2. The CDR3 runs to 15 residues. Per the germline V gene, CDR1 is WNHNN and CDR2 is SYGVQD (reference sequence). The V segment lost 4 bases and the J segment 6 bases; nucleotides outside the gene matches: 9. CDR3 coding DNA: TGCGCCAGCAGTGTACCTAGCGGGAGATGGTTCGAGCAGTACTTC. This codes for CASSVPSGRWFEQYF.